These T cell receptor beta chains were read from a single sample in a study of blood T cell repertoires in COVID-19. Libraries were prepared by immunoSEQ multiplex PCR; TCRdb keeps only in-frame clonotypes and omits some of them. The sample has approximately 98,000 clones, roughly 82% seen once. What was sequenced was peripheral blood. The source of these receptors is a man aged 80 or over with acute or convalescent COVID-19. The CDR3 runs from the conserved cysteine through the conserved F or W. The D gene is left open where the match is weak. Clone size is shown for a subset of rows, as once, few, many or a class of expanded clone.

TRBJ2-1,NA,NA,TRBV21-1,CASGRGNEQFF,TGTGCCAGTGGACGGGGCAATGAGCAGTTCTTC
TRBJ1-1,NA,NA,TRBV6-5,CASGFQQGKAFF,TGTGCCAGCGGGTTCCAACAGGGAAAAGCTTTCTTT
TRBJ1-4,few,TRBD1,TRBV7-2,CASSGNRGTNEKLFF,TGTGCCAGCAGCGGGAACAGGGGAACTAATGAAAAACTGTTTTTT
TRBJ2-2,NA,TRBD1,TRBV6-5,CASRDRGLTGELFF,TGTGCCAGCAGGGACAGGGGCCTGACCGGGGAGCTGTTTTTT
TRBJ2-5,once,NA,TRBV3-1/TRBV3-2,CASSPEGEETQYF,TGTGCCAGCAGCCCTGAAGGGGAAGAGACCCAGTACTTC
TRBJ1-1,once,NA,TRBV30,CAWMTGPNTEAFF,TGTGCCTGGATGACAGGACCGAACACTGAAGCTTTCTTT
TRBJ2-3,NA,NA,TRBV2,CASSPSTDTQYF,TGTGCCAGCAGTCCTAGCACAGATACGCAGTATTTT
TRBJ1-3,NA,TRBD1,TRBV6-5,CASSPRGPGNTIYF,TGTGCCAGCAGCCCCAGGGGGCCTGGAAACACCATATATTTT
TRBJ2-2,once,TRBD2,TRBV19,CASSIDRLAGGSNTGELFF,TGTGCCAGTAGTATCGATCGGCTAGCGGGAGGGTCGAACACCGGGGAGCTGTTTTTT
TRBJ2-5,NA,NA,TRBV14,CASSQVGGLQETQYF,TGTGCCAGCAGCCAAGTAGGAGGTTTGCAAGAGACCCAGTACTTC
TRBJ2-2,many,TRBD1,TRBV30,CAWRGQGISLNTGELFF,TGTGCCTGGAGGGGACAGGGAATATCCCTAAACACCGGGGAGCTGTTTTTT
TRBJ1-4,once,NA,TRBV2,CASLNPGAPVEKLFF,TGTGCCAGCCTTAACCCAGGGGCGCCGGTTGAAAAACTGTTTTTT
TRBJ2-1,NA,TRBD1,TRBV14,CASSLWTGISEQFF,TGTGCCAGCAGCCTATGGACAGGGATAAGTGAGCAGTTCTTC
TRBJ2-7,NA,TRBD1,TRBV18,CASSATGTGNYEQYF,TGTGCCAGCTCAGCTACCGGGACAGGCAACTACGAGCAGTACTTC
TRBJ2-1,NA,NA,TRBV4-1,CASSQVKREQFF,TGCGCCAGCAGCCAAGTAAAGAGGGAGCAGTTCTTC
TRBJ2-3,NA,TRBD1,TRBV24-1,CATSDTGTGQQDTQYF,TGTGCCACCAGTGACACCGGGACAGGACAACAAGATACGCAGTATTTT
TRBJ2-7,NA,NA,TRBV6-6,CASSYSTGNPYEQYF,TGTGCCAGCAGTTACTCGACCGGGAACCCCTACGAGCAGTACTTC
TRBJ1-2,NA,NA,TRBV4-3,CASSQDLSGNYGYTF,TGCGCCAGCAGCCAAGATTTGTCAGGGAACTATGGCTACACCTTC
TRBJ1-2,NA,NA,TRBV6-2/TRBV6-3,CASSPNVGEINNYGYTF,TGTGCCAGCAGCCCCAACGTAGGAGAAATTAACAACTATGGCTACACCTTC
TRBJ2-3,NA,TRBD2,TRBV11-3,CASSLGVSGRAGDTQYF,TGTGCCAGCAGCTTAGGGGTGAGCGGGAGGGCCGGAGATACGCAGTATTTT
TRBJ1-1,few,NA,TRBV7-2,CASSLQGRKAFF,TGTGCCAGCAGCTTGCAGGGGCGTAAAGCTTTCTTT
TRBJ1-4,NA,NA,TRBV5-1,CASSRGAPATNEKLFF,TGCGCCAGCAGTCGGGGAGCACCCGCAACTAATGAAAAACTGTTTTTT
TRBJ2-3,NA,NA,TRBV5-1,CASSLGEEDTQYF,TGCGCCAGCAGCTTGGGAGAGGAAGATACGCAGTATTTT
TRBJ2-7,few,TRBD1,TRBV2,CASSDWSGTGEFEQYF,TGTGCCAGCAGTGATTGGTCGGGGACAGGGGAATTCGAGCAGTACTTC
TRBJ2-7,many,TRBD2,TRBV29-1,CSVELAGSLYEQYF,TGCAGCGTTGAACTAGCGGGATCTCTCTACGAGCAGTACTTC
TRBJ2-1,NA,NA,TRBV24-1,CATSDHLLRGSYNEQFF,TGTGCCACCAGTGATCACCTACTCAGGGGCTCCTACAATGAGCAGTTCTTC
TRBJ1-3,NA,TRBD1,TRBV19,CASLNRGLSSGNTIYF,TGTGCCAGCCTAAACAGGGGCCTGAGCTCTGGAAACACCATATATTTT
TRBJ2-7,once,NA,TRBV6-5,CASTLDGYEQYF,TGTGCCAGCACCCTAGACGGCTACGAGCAGTACTTC
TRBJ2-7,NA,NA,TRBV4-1,CASSQEVGQDYQQYF,TGCGCCAGCAGCCAAGAGGTAGGACAGGACTACCAGCAGTACTTC
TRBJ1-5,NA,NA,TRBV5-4,CASSPTEGNQPQHF,TGTGCCAGCAGCCCTACTGAGGGTAATCAGCCCCAGCATTTT
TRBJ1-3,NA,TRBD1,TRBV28,CASTPRDRGGNTIYF,TGTGCCAGCACCCCCCGGGACAGGGGAGGGAACACCATATATTTT
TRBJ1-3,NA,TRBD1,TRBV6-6,CASSPGGTAIRNTIYF,TGTGCCAGCAGTCCAGGCGGGACAGCCATCCGGAACACCATATATTTT
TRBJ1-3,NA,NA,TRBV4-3,CASSNAGAAGNTIYF,TGCGCCAGCAGCAATGCAGGGGCAGCTGGAAACACCATATATTTT
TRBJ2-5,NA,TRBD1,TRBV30,CAGDRAKNNQETQYF,TGTGCCGGGGACAGGGCCAAAAACAACCAAGAGACCCAGTACTTC
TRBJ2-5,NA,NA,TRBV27,CASSLGRRDGGTQYF,TGTGCCAGCAGTTTAGGTCGCAGGGACGGGGGGACCCAGTACTTC
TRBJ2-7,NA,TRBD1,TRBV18,CASSLYRGPYEQYF,TGTGCCAGCTCACTGTACAGGGGACCCTACGAGCAGTACTTC
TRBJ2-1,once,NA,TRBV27,CASSLTATAYNEQFF,TGTGCCAGCAGTTTGACAGCGACAGCCTACAATGAGCAGTTCTTC
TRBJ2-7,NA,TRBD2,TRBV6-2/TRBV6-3,CASSYPGGGTYEQYF,TGTGCCAGCAGTTACCCCGGGGGGGGCACCTACGAGCAGTACTTC
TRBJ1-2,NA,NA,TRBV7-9,CASSLGGTGDGYTF,TGTGCCAGCAGCTTAGGGGGTACGGGGGATGGCTACACCTTC
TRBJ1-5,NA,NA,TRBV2,CASGGGQPQHF,TGTGCCAGCGGCGGGGGGCAGCCCCAGCATTTT
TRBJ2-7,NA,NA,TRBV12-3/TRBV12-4,CASSRQDYEQYF,TGTGCCAGCAGTAGACAAGACTACGAGCAGTACTTC
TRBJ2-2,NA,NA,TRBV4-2,CASSQEAAGELFF,TGTGCCAGCAGCCAAGAGGCGGCCGGGGAGCTGTTTTTT
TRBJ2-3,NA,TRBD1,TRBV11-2,CASSLGQGSDTQYF,TGTGCCAGCAGCCTCGGACAGGGGTCAGATACGCAGTATTTT
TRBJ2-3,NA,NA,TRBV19,CASSMGGGGGADTQYF,TGTGCCAGTAGTATGGGAGGAGGGGGGGGCGCAGATACGCAGTATTTT
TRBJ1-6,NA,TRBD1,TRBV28,CASSEPLGGASPLHF,TGTGCCAGCAGTGAACCGCTAGGGGGCGCTTCACCCCTCCACTTT
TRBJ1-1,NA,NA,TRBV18,CASSPLQGKMNTEAFF,TGTGCCAGCTCACCACTCCAGGGGAAGATGAACACTGAAGCTTTCTTT
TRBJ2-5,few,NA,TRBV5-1,CASSQSGGEETQYF,TGCGCCAGCAGCCAGTCAGGAGGGGAAGAGACCCAGTACTTC
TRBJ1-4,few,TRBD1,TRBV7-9,CASSRAGGPNEKLFF,TGTGCCAGCAGCAGAGCAGGGGGCCCTAATGAAAAACTGTTTTTT
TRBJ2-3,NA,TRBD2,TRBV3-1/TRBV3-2,CASSPQLASGGAGTDTQYF,TGTGCCAGCAGCCCCCAATTGGCTAGCGGGGGGGCCGGGACAGATACGCAGTATTTT
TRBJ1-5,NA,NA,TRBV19,CATRILGAANQPQHF,TGTGCCACCCGAATCCTGGGCGCTGCCAATCAGCCCCAGCATTTT
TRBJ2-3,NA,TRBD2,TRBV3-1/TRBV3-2,CASSQDRGVGTDTQYF,TGTGCCAGCAGCCAAGATCGGGGGGTTGGCACAGATACGCAGTATTTT
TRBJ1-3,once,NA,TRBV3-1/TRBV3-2,CASSQDRAGRDTIYF,TGTGCCAGCAGCCAAGATCGGGCAGGGAGGGACACCATATATTTT
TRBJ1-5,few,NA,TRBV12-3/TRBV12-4,CASSTGMGQPQHF,TGTGCCAGCAGTACAGGGATGGGCCAGCCCCAGCATTTT
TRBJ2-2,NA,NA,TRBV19,CASTLSLAGARPGELFF,TGTGCCAGTACCCTGTCGCTGGCGGGGGCGAGGCCCGGGGAGCTGTTTTTT
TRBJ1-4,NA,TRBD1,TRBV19,CASSSGRTGLKEKLFF,TGTGCCAGTAGTTCCGGTAGGACAGGGTTGAAGGAAAAACTGTTTTTT
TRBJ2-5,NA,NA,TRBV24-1,CATSDPRTVQETQYF,TGTGCCACCAGTGACCCCAGGACAGTACAAGAGACCCAGTACTTC
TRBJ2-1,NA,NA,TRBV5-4,CASSPLLAFDNEQFF,TGTGCCAGCAGCCCGCTTCTAGCGTTCGACAATGAGCAGTTCTTC
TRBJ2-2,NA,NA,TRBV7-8,CASSRQNTGELFF,TGTGCCAGCAGCAGACAGAACACCGGGGAGCTGTTTTTT
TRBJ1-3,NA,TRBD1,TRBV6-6,CATTYRGLAGNTIYF,TGTGCCACCACATACAGGGGGCTTGCTGGAAACACCATATATTTT